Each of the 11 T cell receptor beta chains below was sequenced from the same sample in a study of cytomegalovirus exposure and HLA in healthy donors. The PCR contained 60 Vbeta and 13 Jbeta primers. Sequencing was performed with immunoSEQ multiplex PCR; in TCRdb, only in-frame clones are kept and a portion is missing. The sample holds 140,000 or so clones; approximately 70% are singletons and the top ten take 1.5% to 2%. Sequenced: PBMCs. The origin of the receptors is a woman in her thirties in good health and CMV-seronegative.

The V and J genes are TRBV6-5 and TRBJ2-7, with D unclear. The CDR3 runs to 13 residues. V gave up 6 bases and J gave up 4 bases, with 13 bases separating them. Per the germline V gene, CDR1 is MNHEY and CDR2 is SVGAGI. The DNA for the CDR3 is TGTGCCAGCAGATCAGGTTCACCTTACGAGCAGTACGTC. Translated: CASRSGSPYEQYV.

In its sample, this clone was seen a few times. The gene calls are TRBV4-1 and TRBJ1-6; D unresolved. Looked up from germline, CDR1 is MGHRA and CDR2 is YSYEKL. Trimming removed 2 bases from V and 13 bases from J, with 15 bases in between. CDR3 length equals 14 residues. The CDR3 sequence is CASSQSWPIAPLHF. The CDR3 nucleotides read TGCGCCAGCAGCCAATCATGGCCGATAGCGCCCCTCCACTTT.

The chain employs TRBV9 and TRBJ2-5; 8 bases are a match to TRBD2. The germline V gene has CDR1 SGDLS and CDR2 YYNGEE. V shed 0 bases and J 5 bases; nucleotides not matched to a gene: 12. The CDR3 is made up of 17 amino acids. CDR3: CASSVGALAGGGETQYF. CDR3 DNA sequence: TGTGCCAGCAGCGTAGGGGCGCTAGCGGGCGGAGGGGAGACCCAGTACTTC.

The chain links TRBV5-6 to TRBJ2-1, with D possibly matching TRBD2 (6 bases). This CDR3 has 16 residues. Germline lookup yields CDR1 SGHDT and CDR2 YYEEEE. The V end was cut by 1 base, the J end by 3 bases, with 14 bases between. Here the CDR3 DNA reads TGTGCCAGCAGCTTGAAGAGCGGGCAGCACTACAATGAGCAGTTCTTC. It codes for CASSLKSGQHYNEQFF.

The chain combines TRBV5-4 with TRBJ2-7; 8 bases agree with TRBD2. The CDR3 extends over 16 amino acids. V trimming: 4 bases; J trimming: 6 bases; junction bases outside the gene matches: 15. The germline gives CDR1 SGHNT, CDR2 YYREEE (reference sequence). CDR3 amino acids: CASSPGGSGAQGEQYV. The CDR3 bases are TGTGCCAGCAGCCCGGGGGGGTCAGGGGCGCAAGGCGAGCAGTACGTC.

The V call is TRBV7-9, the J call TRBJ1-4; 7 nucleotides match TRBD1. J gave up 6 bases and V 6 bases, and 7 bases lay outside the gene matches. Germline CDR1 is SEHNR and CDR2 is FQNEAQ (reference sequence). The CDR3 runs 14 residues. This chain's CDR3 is CASRPTGSDEKLFF. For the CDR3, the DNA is TGTGCCAGCAGGCCGACAGGGAGCGATGAAAAACTGTTTTTT.

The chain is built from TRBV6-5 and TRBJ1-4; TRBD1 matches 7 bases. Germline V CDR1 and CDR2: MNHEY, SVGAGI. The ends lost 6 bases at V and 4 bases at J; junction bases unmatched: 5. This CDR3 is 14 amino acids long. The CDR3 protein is CASRRTGFNEKLFF. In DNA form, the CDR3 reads TGTGCCAGCAGGCGGACAGGATTTAATGAAAAACTGTTTTTT.

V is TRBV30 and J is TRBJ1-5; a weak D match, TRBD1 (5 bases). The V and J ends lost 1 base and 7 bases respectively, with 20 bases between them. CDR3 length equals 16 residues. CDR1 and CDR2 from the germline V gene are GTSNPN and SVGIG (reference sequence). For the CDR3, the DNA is TGTGCCTGGAGTGCCCCTGGAGGAGGGACGGGACAGCCCCAGCATTTT. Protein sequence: CAWSAPGGGTGQPQHF. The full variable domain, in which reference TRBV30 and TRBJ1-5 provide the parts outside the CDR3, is SQTIHQWPATLVQPVGSPLSLECTVEGTSNPNLYWYRQAAGRGLQLLFYSVGIGQISSEVPQNLSASRPQDRQFILSSKKLLLSDSGFYLCAWSAPGGGTGQPQHFGDGTRLSIL.

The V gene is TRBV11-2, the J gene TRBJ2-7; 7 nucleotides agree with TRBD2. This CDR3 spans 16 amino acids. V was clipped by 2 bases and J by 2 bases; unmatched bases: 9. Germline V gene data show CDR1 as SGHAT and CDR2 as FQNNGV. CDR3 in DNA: TGTGCCAGCAGCTTATTGGTCGGGGACTACACCTACGAGCAGTACTTC. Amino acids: CASSLLVGDYTYEQYF. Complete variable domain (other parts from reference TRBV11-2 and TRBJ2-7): EAGVAQSPRYKIIEKRQSVAFWCNPISGHATLYWYQQILGQGPKLLIQFQNNGVVDDSQLPKDRFSAERLKGVDSTLKIQPAKLEDSAVYLCASSLLVGDYTYEQYFGPGTRLTVT.

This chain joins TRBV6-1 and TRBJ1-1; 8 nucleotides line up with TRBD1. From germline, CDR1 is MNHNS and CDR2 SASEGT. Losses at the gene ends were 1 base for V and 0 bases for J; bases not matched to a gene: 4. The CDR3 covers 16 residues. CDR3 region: CASSEVGTGMNTEAFF. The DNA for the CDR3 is TGTGCCAGCAGTGAAGTAGGGACAGGCATGAACACTGAAGCTTTCTTT.

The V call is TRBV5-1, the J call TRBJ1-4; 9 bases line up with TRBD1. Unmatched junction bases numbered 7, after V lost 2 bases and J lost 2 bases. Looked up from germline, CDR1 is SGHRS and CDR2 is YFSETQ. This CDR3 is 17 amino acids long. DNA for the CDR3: TGCGCCAGCAGCTTTACACCGGGACAGGGTACTAATGAAAAACTGTTTTTT. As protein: CASSFTPGQGTNEKLFF.